This T cell receptor beta chain was found in a study of blood T cell repertoires in COVID-19. Study details: Acute and convalescent COVID-19 specimens originated in the United States, Italy and Spain. Sample material is recorded as cDNA or gDNA derived from T cells, B-cell-depleted T cells, or PBMCs.

This clone was found once. This CDR3 contains 17 residues. Trimming at V came to 3 bases and at J to 0 bases, leaving 9 bases not matched to a gene. CDR1 and CDR2 (germline): MDHEN, SYDVKM. Original data processing: Amplification of reference gene primers provided the estimated nucleated cell counts. The table came from immunoSEQ multiplex PCR; TCRdb's copy has only in-frame clones and leaves some out. From that table come the V and J calls and clone size; the DNA was used to work out D and trimming. The data show about 370,000 clones, 70% to 90% seen once. Seattle enrolled patients during active infection and tracked them longitudinally.

This clonotype was sampled from a woman aged 25 to 45 with COVID-19, enrolled during active disease. The source material was peripheral blood. The chain couples TRBV28 to TRBJ2-3, with TRBD2 identical over 7 bases. This CDR3 is CASSFPSAGLSTDTQYF. The CDR3 region has the DNA TGTGCCAGCAGTTTTCCCTCGGCGGGACTAAGCACAGATACGCAGTATTTT.